The present T cell receptor beta chain was sequenced within a study of shared clonotypes between healthy human individuals. In its sample, this clone was seen once. Its specificity is unknown. Study conclusions and caveats: Researchers sampled only blood; tissue repertoires likely differ. Generation probability values for non-shared clonotypes were lower than those for clonotypes shared by all four donors.

Genomic DNA of every subset was divided equally among multiple immunoSEQ plates. The repertoire was sequenced with immunoSEQ multiplex PCR; TCRdb's copy has only in-frame clones and lacks some. This repertoire shows over a million clones, about 80% found once; its top ten account for more than 0.55%. The germline V gene encodes CDR1 SNHLY and CDR2 FYNNEI. This CDR3 has 14 residues. The germline V and J ends were trimmed by 4 bases and 0 bases, with 9 bases remaining between them. The receptor comes from a man between 18 and 29 years old in good health. Some clones in this sample may be carry-over from other donors' samples. V and J are TRBV2 and TRBJ1-1; D is uncertain. The material sequenced was memory CD4+ T cells from PBMCs. Documented subset: CD45RA-negative fraction. In DNA, the CDR3 is TGTGCCAGCAGTGTATATGGGGTGAACACTGAAGCTTTCTTT. Its protein product is CASSVYGVNTEAFF. The variable domain in full, completed from reference TRBV2 and TRBJ1-1, reads EPEVTQTPSHQVTQMGQEVILRCVPISNHLYFYWYRQILGQKVEFLVSFYNNEISEKSEIFDDQFSVERPDGSNFTLKIRSTKLEDSAMYFCASSVYGVNTEAFFGQGTRLTVV.